This TCR beta chain was found in a study of tumor-infiltrating lymphocytes in localized non-small cell lung cancer. For the study at large: Each patient gave resected tumor and non-adjacent uninvolved lung tissue. Findings of the study overall: Recurrence-free survival showed no association with tumor T-cell fraction.

To note about this clone: No antigen is known for it.

The CDR3 is made up of 15 amino acids. The V segment lost 8 bases and the J segment 4 bases; nucleotides outside the gene matches: 7. The germline CDR1 and CDR2 sequences are KGHSH and LQKENI. Only in-frame clones appear in the TCRdb table, and some are missing; sequencing was by immunoSEQ multiplex PCR. The table lists about 29,000 clones, 80% to 90% of them singletons. The sequencing input was lung tumor tissue. V gene TRBV18 combines with J gene TRBJ1-6; 8 nucleotides agree with TRBD1. The origin of this receptor is a human donor with non-small cell lung cancer. CDR3 loop: CASALDRGYNSPLHF. Here the CDR3 DNA reads TGTGCCAGCGCCCTCGACAGGGGATATAATTCACCCCTCCACTTT.